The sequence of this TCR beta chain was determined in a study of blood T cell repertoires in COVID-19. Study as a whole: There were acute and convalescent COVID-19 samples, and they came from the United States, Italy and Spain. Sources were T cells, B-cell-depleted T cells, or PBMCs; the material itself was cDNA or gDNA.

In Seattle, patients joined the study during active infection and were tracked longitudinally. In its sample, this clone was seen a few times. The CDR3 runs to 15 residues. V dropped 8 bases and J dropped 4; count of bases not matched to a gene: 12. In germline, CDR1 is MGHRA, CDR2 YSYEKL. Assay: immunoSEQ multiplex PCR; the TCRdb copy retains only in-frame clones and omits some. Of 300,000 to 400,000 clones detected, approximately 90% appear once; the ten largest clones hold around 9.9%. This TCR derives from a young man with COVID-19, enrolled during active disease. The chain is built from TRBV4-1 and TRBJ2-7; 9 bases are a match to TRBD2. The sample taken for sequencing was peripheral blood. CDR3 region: CASSQFGLAQYEQYF. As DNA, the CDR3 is TGCGCCAGCTCCCAATTCGGACTAGCGCAATACGAGCAGTACTTC.